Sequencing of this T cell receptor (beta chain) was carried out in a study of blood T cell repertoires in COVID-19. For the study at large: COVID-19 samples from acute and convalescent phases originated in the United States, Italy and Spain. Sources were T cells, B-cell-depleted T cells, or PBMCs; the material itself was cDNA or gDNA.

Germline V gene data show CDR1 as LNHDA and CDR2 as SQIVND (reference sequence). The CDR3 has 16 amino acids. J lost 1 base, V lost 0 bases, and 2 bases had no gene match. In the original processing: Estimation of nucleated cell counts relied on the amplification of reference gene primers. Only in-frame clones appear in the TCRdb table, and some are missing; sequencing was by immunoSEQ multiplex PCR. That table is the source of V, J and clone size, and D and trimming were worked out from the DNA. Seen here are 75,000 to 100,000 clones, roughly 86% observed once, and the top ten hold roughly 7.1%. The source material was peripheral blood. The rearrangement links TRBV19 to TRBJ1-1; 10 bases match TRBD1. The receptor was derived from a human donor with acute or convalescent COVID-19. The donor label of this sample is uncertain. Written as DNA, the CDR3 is TGTGCCAGTAGTATAGATGGGACAGGGGAGAACACTGAAGCTTTCTTT. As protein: CASSIDGTGENTEAFF.